This is a list of T cell receptor beta chains from one sample in a study of T cell changes during pregnancy in multiple sclerosis. TCRdb keeps only in-frame clones here, not all; method: immunoSEQ multiplex PCR. The sample holds roughly 43,000 clones, roughly nine tenths seen once. The material sequenced was CD4+ T cells from peripheral blood mononuclear cells, taken after pregnancy. All receptors derive from a female donor with multiple sclerosis, enrolled in a pregnancy study. Each CDR3 is given with its conserved first and last residue. The D gene is left open where the match is weak. Size is omitted from some rows. Given values are once, few, many or a class for expanded clones.

v_gene	d_gene	abundance	j_gene	CDR3aa	CDR3nt
TRBV28	.	.	TRBJ1-5	CASTRFRGNQPQHF	TGTGCCAGCACCCGATTCCGCGGCAATCAGCCCCAGCATTTT
TRBV4-1	TRBD2	.	TRBJ2-7	CASSQVGTNYEQYF	TGCGCCAGCAGCCAGGTCGGGACTAACTACGAGCAGTACTTC
TRBV7-9	TRBD2	.	TRBJ2-7	CASSLSLAGDEQYF	TGTGCCAGCAGCTTGTCTCTAGCGGGAGACGAGCAGTACTTC
TRBV5-4	.	.	TRBJ2-3	CASSLVIGGSTDTQYF	TGTGCCAGCAGCTTGGTAATCGGCGGGAGCACAGATACGCAGTATTTT
TRBV25-1	.	.	TRBJ1-5	CASSEDRVYQPQHF	TGTGCCAGCAGTGAGGACAGAGTCTATCAGCCCCAGCATTTT
TRBV11-2	.	.	TRBJ2-5	CASSLDRSGTQYF	TGTGCCAGCAGCTTAGATCGAAGCGGGACCCAGTACTTC
TRBV13	.	.	TRBJ1-1	CASSPPFWTSAEAFF	TGTGCCAGCAGCCCACCTTTTTGGACATCTGCTGAAGCTTTCTTT
TRBV5-1	.	few	TRBJ2-3	CASGGSRADTQYF	TGCGCCAGCGGCGGCAGTCGAGCGGATACGCAGTATTTT
TRBV6-5	TRBD1	.	TRBJ2-7	CASSYSGQGAPYEQYF	TGTGCCAGCAGTTACTCAGGACAGGGGGCCCCCTACGAGCAGTACTTC
TRBV4-3	.	.	TRBJ2-2	CASSQATGATGELFF	TGCGCCAGCAGCCAAGCAACAGGAGCCACCGGGGAGCTGTTTTTT
TRBV4-1	TRBD1	.	TRBJ2-1	CASSLGQGSYNEQFF	TGCGCCAGCAGCCTTGGACAGGGGTCCTACAATGAGCAGTTCTTC
TRBV4-1	TRBD2	.	TRBJ2-3	CASSQPDRVGTSGSKGTDTQYF	TGCGCCAGCAGCCAGCCCGACCGGGTAGGGACTAGCGGGAGTAAGGGCACAGATACGCAGTATTTT
TRBV9	.	.	TRBJ2-3	CASSSTGLTDTQYF	TGTGCCAGCAGCTCCACGGGGTTGACAGATACGCAGTATTTT
TRBV13	TRBD2	.	TRBJ2-7	CASSLRPKTSGSNPYSYEQYF	TGTGCCAGCAGCTTACGCCCGAAAACTAGCGGGAGTAACCCCTACTCCTACGAGCAGTACTTC
TRBV30	.	.	TRBJ1-2	CAWSVRRGTYGYTF	TGTGCCTGGAGTGTACGCAGGGGCACCTATGGCTACACCTTC
TRBV19	TRBD1	few	TRBJ1-2	CASGPYGTGEEYGYTF	TGTGCCAGCGGGCCATACGGGACAGGTGAGGAGTATGGCTACACCTTC
TRBV19	.	.	TRBJ1-4	CASRTPSGEKLFF	TGTGCCAGTAGGACGCCGTCAGGGGAAAAACTGTTTTTT
TRBV2	.	.	TRBJ1-3	CASSESESVAIYF	TGTGCCAGCAGTGAATCCGAATCGGTCGCCATATATTTT
TRBV7-9	.	.	TRBJ2-7	CASSLVEGSEQYF	TGTGCCAGCAGCTTAGTGGAGGGGAGCGAGCAGTACTTC
TRBV5-1	.	.	TRBJ2-3	CASSLPSSTDTQYF	TGCGCCAGCAGCTTGCCGAGTAGCACAGATACGCAGTATTTT
TRBV5-4	TRBD2	.	TRBJ2-7	CASSQSFGTSYEQYF	TGTGCCAGCAGCCAAAGTTTCGGGACTAGCTACGAGCAGTACTTC
TRBV5-1	TRBD2	.	TRBJ2-3	CASSLTSGSTDTQYF	TGCGCCAGCAGCCTAACTAGCGGGAGCACAGATACGCAGTATTTT
TRBV18	TRBD1	.	TRBJ2-5	CASSPTTGWETQYF	TGTGCCAGCTCACCAACGACAGGGTGGGAGACCCAGTACTTC
TRBV5-1	.	.	TRBJ2-7	CASSRSTGLSYEQYF	TGCGCCAGCAGCAGATCGACAGGACTCTCCTACGAGCAGTACTTC
TRBV10-3	TRBD2	.	TRBJ2-1	CAIRPTSGGSSYNEQFF	TGTGCCATCAGACCAACTAGCGGGGGAAGCTCCTACAATGAGCAGTTCTTC
TRBV4-3	TRBD1	.	TRBJ1-4	CASSQGEDRGPEKLFF	TGCGCCAGCAGCCAAGGAGAGGACAGGGGGCCCGAAAAACTGTTTTTT
TRBV10-2	.	.	TRBJ1-6	CASTGRPDSPLHF	TGCGCCAGTACCGGCAGGCCGGATTCACCCCTCCACTTT
TRBV6-1	TRBD2	.	TRBJ2-2	CASRLAGGSTGELFF	TGTGCCAGCAGACTAGCGGGAGGTTCCACCGGGGAGCTGTTTTTT
TRBV6-5	.	.	TRBJ1-5	CATRSSGYSNQPQHF	TGTGCCACCCGCTCAAGCGGGTATAGCAATCAGCCCCAGCATTTT
TRBV5-1	.	.	TRBJ1-2	CASSLGPPDGYTF	TGCGCCAGCAGCTTGGGCCCCCCGGATGGCTACACCTTC
TRBV5-1	TRBD1	.	TRBJ2-7	CASSLDRGRSEQYF	TGCGCCAGCAGCTTAGACAGGGGGCGATCCGAGCAGTACTTC
TRBV6-4	.	.	TRBJ2-3	CASSDRGSTDTQYF	TGTGCCAGCAGTGACAGGGGGAGCACAGATACGCAGTATTTT
TRBV7-8	TRBD1	.	TRBJ2-5	CASSFGTEQETQYF	TGTGCCAGCAGCTTCGGGACAGAGCAAGAGACCCAGTACTTC
TRBV4-1	TRBD2	.	TRBJ2-1	CASSHNSGGSYNEQFF	TGCGCCAGCAGCCATAATAGCGGGGGCTCCTACAATGAGCAGTTCTTC
TRBV5-1	TRBD2	.	TRBJ2-1	CASRAGTSGSNEQFF	TGCGCCAGCAGGGCCGGGACTAGCGGGAGCAATGAGCAGTTCTTC
TRBV4-1	.	.	TRBJ2-4	CASSQDGRGAKNIQYF	TGCGCCAGCAGCCAAGATGGCAGAGGAGCCAAAAACATTCAGTACTTC
TRBV4-2	TRBD2	.	TRBJ2-1	CASSQDSTLAGGTTEQFF	TGTGCCAGCAGCCAAGATTCGACGCTAGCGGGAGGCACTACGGAGCAGTTCTTC
TRBV5-1	TRBD1	.	TRBJ2-5	CASSLGTGTQETQYF	TGCGCCAGCAGCTTGGGGACAGGGACCCAAGAGACCCAGTACTTC
TRBV5-1	TRBD2	once	TRBJ2-5	CASSLISGLAEETQYF	TGCGCCAGCAGCTTGATTAGCGGACTAGCGGAAGAGACCCAGTACTTC
TRBV7-3	TRBD2	.	TRBJ2-5	CASSLRAGGRVETQYF	TGTGCCAGCAGCTTAAGAGCCGGCGGGAGGGTAGAGACCCAGTACTTC
TRBV4-1	TRBD1	.	TRBJ2-3	CASSSPKGAGTDTQYF	TGCGCCAGCAGCAGCCCGAAGGGGGCCGGCACAGATACGCAGTATTTT